These 15 T cell receptor beta chains were sequenced from one sample in a study of cytomegalovirus exposure and HLA in healthy donors. PCR was performed using 60 Vbeta and 13 Jbeta primers. Repertoires were generated with immunoSEQ multiplex PCR, while TCRdb's copy carries only in-frame clones and drops some. The table shows about 180,000 clones, with over 75% occurring only once. Source material: PBMCs. The receptor set was obtained from a woman between 50 and 59 years old in good health and CMV-seronegative.

V is TRBV28 and J is TRBJ1-4; D gene ambiguous. Germline values: CDR1 MDHEN, CDR2 SYDVKM. The ends were cut back, 3 bases at V and 5 bases at J, with 7 bases in the middle. The CDR3 runs to 13 residues. Here the CDR3 DNA reads TGTGCCAGCAGTTTGTCCCTGAATGAAAAACTGTTTTTT. Protein product: CASSLSLNEKLFF.

The CDR3, as DNA: TGTGCCAGTAGTACGGGAGCTTACCAAGAGACCCAGTACTTC. Its protein is CASSTGAYQETQYF. J is TRBJ2-5 and V is TRBV19; D perhaps matches TRBD2 (6 bases). The V end was cut by 4 bases, the J end by 0 bases, with 9 bases between. Per germline, CDR1 LNHDA and CDR2 SQIVND (reference sequence). The CDR3 is 14 residues long. Variable domain in full (rest from reference TRBV19 and TRBJ2-5): DGGITQSPKYLFRKEGQNVTLSCEQNLNHDAMYWYRQDPGQGLRLIYYSQIVNDFQKGDIAEGYSVSREKKESFPLTVTSAQKNPTAFYLCASSTGAYQETQYFGPGTRLLVL.

The rearrangement links TRBV11-2 to TRBJ1-1; weak D call: TRBD1 (6 bases). Trimming removed 5 bases from V and 1 base from J, with 14 bases in between. The germline gives CDR1 SGHAT, CDR2 FQNNGV. This CDR3 comprises 15 residues. CDR3 sequence: CASSDARGGNTEAFF. DNA for the CDR3: TGTGCCAGCAGCGACGCGAGGGGGGGGAACACTGAAGCTTTCTTT.

This clone was counted only a few times. The chain links TRBV9 to TRBJ2-2; 7 bases line up with TRBD2. The V gene's germline CDR1 is SGDLS and CDR2 YYNGEE. The V and J ends lost 4 bases and 7 bases, in that order; junction bases with no gene match: 7. CDR3 length: 14 residues. The CDR3 loop is CASSPRGEGGELFF. The CDR3 DNA is TGTGCCAGCAGCCCCCGGGGGGAAGGCGGGGAGCTGTTTTTT.

The chain couples TRBV21-1 to TRBJ2-1; the table gives TRBD2 as D, unverified against the DNA. TRBV21-1 is a known pseudogene. The CDR3 runs to 13 residues. This CDR3 reads CASSKAGGNEQFF. For the CDR3, the DNA is TGTGCCAGCAGCAAAGCTGGGGGGAATGAGCAGTTCTTC.

This rearrangement joins TRBV5-1 to TRBJ1-4, with 8 bases aligning to TRBD1. Trimming cost V 2 bases and J 4 bases; bases outside gene matches: 13. CDR1 and CDR2 from the germline V gene are SGHRS and YFSETQ. This CDR3 has 18 residues. CDR3 in amino acids: CASSFSTTGVMDNEKLFF. The CDR3 nucleotides read TGCGCCAGCAGCTTTTCGACGACAGGGGTGATGGATAATGAAAAACTGTTTTTT.

Of note for this clone: Other DNA sequences of this sample code for an identical CDR3. V is TRBV2 and J is TRBJ1-1, with 8 bases aligning to TRBD1. After removal of 5 bases from V and 0 bases from J, the junction contained 2 bases not matched to a gene. The CDR3 has 14 amino acids. The germline CDR1 and CDR2 sequences are SNHLY and FYNNEI. Here the CDR3 DNA reads TGTGCCAGCAGTTCAGGGGGCTTGAACACTGAAGCTTTCTTT. Encoded protein: CASSSGGLNTEAFF. Filled out from reference TRBV2 and TRBJ1-1, the complete variable domain reads EPEVTQTPSHQVTQMGQEVILRCVPISNHLYFYWYRQILGQKVEFLVSFYNNEISEKSEIFDDQFSVERPDGSNFTLKIRSTKLEDSAMYFCASSSGGLNTEAFFGQGTRLTVV.

This chain links TRBV10-3 with TRBJ2-7, with D perhaps TRBD1 (5 bases). The V end lost 6 bases, the J end lost 1 base, and 16 bases lay between the germline ends. The CDR3 is made up of 15 amino acids. Germline V lookup: CDR1 ENHRY, CDR2 SYGVKD. Written as DNA, the CDR3 is TGTGCCATCAGCGCGGCCCCCAGGGTATCCTACGAGCAGTACTTC. It yields the protein CAISAAPRVSYEQYF.

The V call is TRBV11-2, the J call TRBJ2-2; D ambiguous. Per the germline V gene, CDR1 is SGHAT and CDR2 is FQNNGV. With 3 bases removed from V and 4 bases from J, the gap between germline ends came to 12 bases. This CDR3 region has 15 residues. The CDR3 sequence is CASSLFAEITGELFF. DNA of the CDR3: TGTGCCAGCAGCTTGTTCGCCGAGATCACCGGGGAGCTGTTTTTT.

The chain links TRBV29-1 to TRBJ1-2, with 9 bases aligning to TRBD1. This CDR3 region has 15 residues. Germline CDR1 reads SQVTM; CDR2 reads ANQGSEA. J was trimmed by 2 bases and V by 7 bases; bases with no gene match: 11. For the CDR3, the DNA is TGCAGCGCTCCCCTGACAGGGGGGATCAACTATGGCTACACCTTC. This codes for CSAPLTGGINYGYTF.

The chain recombines TRBV6-1 with TRBJ1-4; maybe TRBD1 (5 bases). Germline CDR1 and CDR2: MNHNS and SASEGT. V lost 0 bases and J lost 8, with 10 bases in between. CDR3 size: 14 residues. The CDR3 protein is CASSEAGVGEKLFF. CDR3 nucleotide sequence: TGTGCCAGCAGTGAAGCAGGGGTGGGAGAAAAACTGTTTTTT.

This chain joins TRBV4-3 and TRBJ2-3; possibly TRBD2 for D (6 bases). Looked up from germline, CDR1 is LGHNA and CDR2 is YSLEER. CDR3 length equals 15 residues. Trimming took off 4 bases at V and 2 bases at J, with 13 bases between the two ends. DNA of the CDR3: TGCGCCAGCAGCCGGCTAGCGCAGCCCACAGATACGCAGTATTTT. Translation: CASSRLAQPTDTQYF.

The rearrangement links TRBV2 to TRBJ1-5, with D possibly TRBD1 on 6 matching bases. This CDR3 has 14 residues. V was pared by 4 bases and J by 7 bases, with 14 bases between. Germline CDR1 SNHLY, CDR2 FYNNEI. CDR3 sequence (DNA): TGTGCCAGCAGTGCTTCAGGGGCCGTGCAGCCCCAGCATTTT. Amino acids: CASSASGAVQPQHF.

DNA of the CDR3: TGTGCCAGTTTCAACCGAGTCGGCGAGCAGTACTTC. Its protein product is CASFNRVGEQYF. The J gene is TRBJ2-7, the V gene TRBV6-1; unclear D gene. The CDR3 contains 12 residues. The V and J ends lost 9 bases and 6 bases respectively, with 15 bases between them. Germline V gene data show CDR1 as MNHNS and CDR2 as SASEGT.

The chain recombines TRBV29-1 with TRBJ2-6; the D gene is possibly TRBD1 (6 bases). Trimming stripped 4 bases from V and 2 bases from J, with 9 bases between. The germline V gene encodes CDR1 SQVTM and CDR2 ANQGSEA. The CDR3 has 14 residues. DNA for the CDR3: TGCAGCGTTGTAGGGGGACCTGGGGCCAACGTCCTGACTTTC. This translates into CSVVGGPGANVLTF.